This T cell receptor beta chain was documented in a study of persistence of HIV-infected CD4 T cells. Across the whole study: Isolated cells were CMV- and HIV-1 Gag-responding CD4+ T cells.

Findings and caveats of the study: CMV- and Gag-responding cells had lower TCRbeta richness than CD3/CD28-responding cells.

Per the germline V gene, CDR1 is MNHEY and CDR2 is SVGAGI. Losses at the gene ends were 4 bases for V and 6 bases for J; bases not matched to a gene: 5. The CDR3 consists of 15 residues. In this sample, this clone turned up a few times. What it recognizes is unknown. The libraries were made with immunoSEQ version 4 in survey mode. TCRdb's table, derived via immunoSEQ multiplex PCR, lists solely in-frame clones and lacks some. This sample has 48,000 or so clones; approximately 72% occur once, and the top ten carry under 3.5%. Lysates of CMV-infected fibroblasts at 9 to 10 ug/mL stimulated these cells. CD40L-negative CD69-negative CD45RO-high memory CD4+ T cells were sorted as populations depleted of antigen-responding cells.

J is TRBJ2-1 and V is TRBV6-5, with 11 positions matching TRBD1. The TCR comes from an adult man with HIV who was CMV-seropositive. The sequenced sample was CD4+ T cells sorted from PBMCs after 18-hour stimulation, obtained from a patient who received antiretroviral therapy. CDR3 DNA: TGTGCCAGCAGTTTATCGGACAGGGGGCCCAATGAGCAGTTCTTC. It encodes CASSLSDRGPNEQFF.